A single sample is the source of the 5 T cell receptor beta chains below, sequenced in a study of cytomegalovirus exposure and HLA in healthy donors. The primer mix had 60 Vbeta and 13 Jbeta primers. Generated by immunoSEQ multiplex PCR, the TCRdb table keeps only in-frame clones and is missing some. The listing contains about 140,000 clones. Sequenced input: PBMCs. These receptors originate from a woman aged 18 to 35 in good health and CMV-seronegative.

The chain links TRBV30 to TRBJ1-5; 7 bases line up with TRBD1. The CDR3 contains 13 residues. Germline V gives CDR1 GTSNPN, CDR2 SVGIG (reference sequence). Trimming cost V 5 bases and J 11 bases; bases outside gene matches: 12. CDR3 region: CAWGRDSTRTQHF. In DNA form, the CDR3 reads TGTGCCTGGGGTAGGGACAGTACCCGGACCCAGCATTTT.

The chain is built from TRBV19 and TRBJ1-2; no firm D call. The CDR3 contains 15 residues. V was pared by 0 bases and J by 4 bases, with 12 bases between. Germline assignment: CDR1 LNHDA and CDR2 SQIVND (reference sequence). DNA for the CDR3: TGTGCCAGTAGTATAGACGATCAGAAATTCTATGGCTACACCTTC. Amino acid sequence: CASSIDDQKFYGYTF.

This rearrangement joins TRBV6-5 to TRBJ1-5, with a weak D call TRBD1 (6 bases). The germline CDR1 and CDR2 sequences are MNHEY and SVGAGI. This CDR3 has 13 residues. V was shortened by 5 bases and J by 6 bases, with 11 bases between the two germline ends. CDR3 loop: CASSLQQGQPQHF. CDR3 sequence (DNA): TGTGCCAGCAGTCTCCAACAGGGTCAGCCCCAGCATTTT.

The CDR3: CASSESGQAYNEQFF. The CDR3 coding sequence is TGCGCCAGCAGTGAGTCCGGACAGGCCTACAATGAGCAGTTCTTC. The J gene is TRBJ2-1, the V gene TRBV10-1; the match to TRBD1 covers 7 bases. There are 15 residues in the CDR3. V lost 0 bases and J lost 2; bases outside the gene matches: 1. CDR1 WNHNN and CDR2 SYGVQD come from the germline V gene (reference sequence).

The J gene is TRBJ2-1, the V gene TRBV6-6; 8 bases fit TRBD2. The V gene end was trimmed by 5 bases and the J gene end by 7 bases; junction bases not matched to a gene: 10. The germline V gene has CDR1 MNHNY and CDR2 SVGAGI (reference sequence). This CDR3 comprises 15 residues. The CDR3 coding sequence is TGTGCCAGCAGTCTGCGGGAGGCCACGGGGAATGAGCAGTTCTTC. Amino acid sequence: CASSLREATGNEQFF.